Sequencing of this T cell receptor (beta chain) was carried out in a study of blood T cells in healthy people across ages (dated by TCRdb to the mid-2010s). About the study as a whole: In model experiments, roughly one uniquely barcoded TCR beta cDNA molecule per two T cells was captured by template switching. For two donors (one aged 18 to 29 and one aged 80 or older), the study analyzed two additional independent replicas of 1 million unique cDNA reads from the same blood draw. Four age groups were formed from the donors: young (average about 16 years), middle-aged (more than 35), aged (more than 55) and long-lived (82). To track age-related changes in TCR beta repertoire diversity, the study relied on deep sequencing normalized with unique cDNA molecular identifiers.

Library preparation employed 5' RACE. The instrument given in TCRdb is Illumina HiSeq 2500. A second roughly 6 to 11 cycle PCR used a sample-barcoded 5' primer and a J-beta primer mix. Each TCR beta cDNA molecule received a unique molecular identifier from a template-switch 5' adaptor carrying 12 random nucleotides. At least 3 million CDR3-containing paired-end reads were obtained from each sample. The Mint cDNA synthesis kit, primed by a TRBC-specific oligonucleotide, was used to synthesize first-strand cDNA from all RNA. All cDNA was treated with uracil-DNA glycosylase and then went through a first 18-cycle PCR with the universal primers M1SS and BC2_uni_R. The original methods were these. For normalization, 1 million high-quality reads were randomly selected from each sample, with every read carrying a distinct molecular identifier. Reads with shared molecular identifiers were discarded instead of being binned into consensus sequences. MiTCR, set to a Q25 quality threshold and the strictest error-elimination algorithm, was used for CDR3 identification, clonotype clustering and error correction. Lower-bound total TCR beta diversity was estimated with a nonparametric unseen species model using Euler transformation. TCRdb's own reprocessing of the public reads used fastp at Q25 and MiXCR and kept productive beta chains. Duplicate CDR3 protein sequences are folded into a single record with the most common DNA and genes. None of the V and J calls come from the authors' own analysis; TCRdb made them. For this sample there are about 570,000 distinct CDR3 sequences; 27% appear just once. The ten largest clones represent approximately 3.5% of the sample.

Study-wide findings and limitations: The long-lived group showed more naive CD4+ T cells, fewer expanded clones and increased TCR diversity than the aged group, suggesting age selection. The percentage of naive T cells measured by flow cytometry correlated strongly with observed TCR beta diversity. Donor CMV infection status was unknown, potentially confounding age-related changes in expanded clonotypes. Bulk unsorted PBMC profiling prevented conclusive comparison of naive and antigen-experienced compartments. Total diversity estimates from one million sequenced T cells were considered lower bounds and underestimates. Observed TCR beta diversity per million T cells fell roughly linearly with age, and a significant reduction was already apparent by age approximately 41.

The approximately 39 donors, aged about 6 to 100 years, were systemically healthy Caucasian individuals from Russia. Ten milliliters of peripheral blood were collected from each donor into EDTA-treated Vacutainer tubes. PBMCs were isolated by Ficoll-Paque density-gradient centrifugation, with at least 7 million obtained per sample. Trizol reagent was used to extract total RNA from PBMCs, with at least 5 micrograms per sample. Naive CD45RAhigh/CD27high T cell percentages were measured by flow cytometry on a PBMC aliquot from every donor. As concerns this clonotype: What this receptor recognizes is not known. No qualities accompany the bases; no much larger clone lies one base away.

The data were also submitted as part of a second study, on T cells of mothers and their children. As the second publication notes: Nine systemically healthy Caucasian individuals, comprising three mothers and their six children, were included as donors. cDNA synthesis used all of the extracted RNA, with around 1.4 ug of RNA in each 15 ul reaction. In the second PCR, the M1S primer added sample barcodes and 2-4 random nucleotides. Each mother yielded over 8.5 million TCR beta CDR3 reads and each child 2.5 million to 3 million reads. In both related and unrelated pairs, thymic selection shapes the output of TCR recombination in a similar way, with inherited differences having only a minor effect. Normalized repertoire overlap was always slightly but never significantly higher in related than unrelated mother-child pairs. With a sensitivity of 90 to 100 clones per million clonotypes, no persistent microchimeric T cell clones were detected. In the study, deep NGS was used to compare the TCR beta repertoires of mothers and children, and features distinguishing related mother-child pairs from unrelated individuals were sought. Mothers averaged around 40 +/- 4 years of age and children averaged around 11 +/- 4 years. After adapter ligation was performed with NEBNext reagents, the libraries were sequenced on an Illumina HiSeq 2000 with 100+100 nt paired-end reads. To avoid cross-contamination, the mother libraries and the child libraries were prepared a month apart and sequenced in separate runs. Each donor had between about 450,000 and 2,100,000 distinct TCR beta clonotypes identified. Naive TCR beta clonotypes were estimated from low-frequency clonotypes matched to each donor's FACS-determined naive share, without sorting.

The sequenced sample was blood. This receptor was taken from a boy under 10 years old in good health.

The CDR3 amino acid sequence is: CASSLQPLAGPQETQYF. In nucleotides, the sequence is TGTGCCAGCAGCTTGCAACCACTAGCGGGACCACAGGAGACCCAGTACTTC. The rearrangement combines TRBV5-5 with TRBJ2-5, with TRBD2 identical over 10 junction bases. Inclusive of the bounding cysteine and phenylalanine, the CDR3 is 17 residues long. Here the CDR3 DNA is all that survives: 51 bases in frame from base 1. CDR1 and CDR2, per the germline V gene (reference sequence), are SGHKS and YYEKEE. Ends trimmed: V by 1 base, J by 5 bases; bases unmatched to a gene: 11.